Shown below are 29 T cell receptor beta chains from a single sample sequenced in a study of response to subunit inactivated influenza vaccine listed by TCRdb under 2018. Library construction relied on RT-PCR. For sequencing, an Illumina HiSeq 2500 was employed. TCRdb applied fastp at Q25 and MiXCR to the public reads, then kept only in-frame beta chains. Rows are unified per CDR3 protein, each entry keeping the most common DNA and genes. This sample is represented by 550,000 to 650,000 distinct CDR3 sequences; approximately 12% of them were singletons. In total, the top ten clones hold about 10% of the sample. The material sequenced was PBMCs from blood, taken on the day of vaccination. These receptors were obtained from a man aged 45-60 years who received an inactivated influenza vaccine. Donor details come from another sample of the same person, matched by shared clones.

This clonotype occurred a few times. The chain joins TRBV6-2 or TRBV6-3 to TRBJ2-7; 8 nucleotides align to TRBD1. Trimming took 4 bases from V and 1 from J; bases not matched to a gene: 9. Germline assignment: CDR1 MNHEY and CDR2 SVGEGT. This CDR3 spans 16 amino acids. The CDR3: CASSSIRRTGSYEQYF. CDR3 nucleotide sequence: TGTGCCAGCAGTTCCATCCGAAGGACAGGGTCCTACGAGCAGTACTTC.

This clonotype turned up a few times. The rearrangement links TRBV4-1 to TRBJ2-1; D perhaps matches TRBD2 (5 bases). Between the trimmed V and J ends, which lost 5 bases and 7 bases, there was a span of 21 bases. Germline lookup yields CDR1 MGHRA and CDR2 YSYEKL. The CDR3 length is 16 residues. The CDR3 bases are TGCGCCAGCAGCAATAGAGGGCAGACGCTTGTGAATGAGCAGTTCTTC. It yields the protein CASSNRGQTLVNEQFF.

The chain links TRBV5-1 to TRBJ2-1, with 11 bases that match TRBD2. The length of the CDR3 is 17 residues. In germline, CDR1 is SGHRS, CDR2 YFSETQ. V shed 2 bases and J 2 bases; nucleotides not matched to a gene: 6. CDR3 residues: CASSLVAGGPTYNEQFF. The CDR3 DNA is TGCGCCAGCAGCTTAGTAGCGGGGGGGCCTACCTACAATGAGCAGTTCTTC.

This clonotype was seen repeatedly, ten times or more. V and J are TRBV29-1 and TRBJ2-1; tentative D call: TRBD2 (5 bases). V lost 5 bases and J lost 7, with 12 bases in between. This CDR3 spans 12 amino acids. Germline CDR1 is SQVTM and CDR2 is ANQGSEA. For the CDR3, the DNA is TGCAGCGTTATGGACTTGGGGAATGAGCAGTTCTTC. Its translation: CSVMDLGNEQFF.

This clonotype came up a few times. The chain is built from TRBV11-2 and TRBJ2-7; tentative D call: TRBD1 (5 bases). V was trimmed by 0 bases and J by 4 bases, leaving 13 bases between them. The CDR3 runs to 15 residues. Looked up from germline, CDR1 is SGHAT and CDR2 is FQNNGV. Written as DNA, the CDR3 is TGTGCCAGCAGCTTAGAACGAGTTTCAGGGTACGAGCAGTACTTC. Amino acid sequence: CASSLERVSGYEQYF. The full variable domain, in which reference TRBV11-2 and TRBJ2-7 provide the parts outside the CDR3, is EAGVAQSPRYKIIEKRQSVAFWCNPISGHATLYWYQQILGQGPKLLIQFQNNGVVDDSQLPKDRFSAERLKGVDSTLKIQPAKLEDSAVYLCASSLERVSGYEQYFGPGTRLTVT.

This clonotype was detected ten times or more. The chain links TRBV20-1 to TRBJ2-5, with D possibly being TRBD2 (5 bases). CDR1 is DFQATT and CDR2 is SNEGSKA in the germline V gene (reference sequence). The ends were cut back, 3 bases at V and 1 base at J, with 18 bases in the middle. CDR3 length: 16 residues. CDR3 region: CSASSGGLSTQETQYF. The CDR3 DNA is TGCAGTGCTAGTTCCGGCGGGCTGTCTACCCAAGAGACCCAGTACTTC.

A few counts support this clonotype. This chain uses TRBV5-1 with TRBJ1-6; the match to TRBD1 covers 8 bases. The CDR3 runs to 15 residues. The V gene end was trimmed by 0 bases and the J gene end by 8 bases; junction bases not matched to a gene: 4. Germline CDR1 is SGHRS and CDR2 is YFSETQ. CDR3 sequence reads: CASSLDRGEYSPLHF. DNA for the CDR3: TGCGCCAGCAGCTTGGACAGGGGGGAGTATTCACCCCTCCACTTT.

This clonotype has a handful of counts. The CDR3 region is CASSYYGAGSYNEQFF. The CDR3 DNA reads TGTGCCAGCAGTTATTACGGGGCAGGTTCGTACAATGAGCAGTTCTTC. V gene TRBV6-5 combines with J gene TRBJ2-1; D is perhaps TRBD1 or TRBD2 (5 bases each). The V and J ends lost 3 bases and 4 bases respectively, with 16 bases between them. This CDR3 has 16 amino acids. Germline CDR1 and CDR2: MNHEY and SVGAGI.

This clonotype has only a few counts. J is TRBJ2-6 and V is TRBV2; D is possibly TRBD1 (5 bases). Trimming removed 5 bases from V and 0 bases from J, with 11 bases in between. The CDR3 runs to 16 residues. Germline loops: CDR1 SNHLY, CDR2 FYNNEI. This chain's CDR3 is CASSSGHLSGANVLTF. The CDR3 coding sequence is TGTGCCAGCAGTTCCGGACACCTCTCTGGGGCCAACGTCCTGACTTTC.

The chain joins TRBV28 to TRBJ2-7, with a weak D call TRBD1 (6 bases). CDR3 length equals 15 residues. The V end was cut by 5 bases, the J end by 4 bases, with 18 bases between. Germline V gives CDR1 MDHEN, CDR2 SYDVKM. DNA for the CDR3: TGTGCCAGCAGTACCCCCCTTCCAGGGGAATACGAGCAGTACTTC. Residues: CASSTPLPGEYEQYF.

The chain carries TRBV20-1 and TRBJ2-5; D is tentatively TRBD1 or TRBD2 (5 bases each). Trimming pared 7 bases from V and 4 bases from J, leaving 19 bases between. CDR1 is DFQATT and CDR2 is SNEGSKA in the germline V gene (reference sequence). This CDR3 contains 14 residues. The CDR3 DNA follows: TGCAGTGTCCTGGGACGTCAGGGCGGAGAGACCCAGTACTTC. As protein: CSVLGRQGGETQYF.

This clonotype has a handful of counts. DNA of the CDR3: TGTGCCAGCAGTTGGTCAGCGGGAGGCACCTACGAGCAGTACTTC. Its translation: CASSWSAGGTYEQYF. The genes are TRBV27 and TRBJ2-7; 9 bases are shared with TRBD2. This CDR3 has 15 residues. Germline loops: CDR1 MNHEY, CDR2 SMNVEV (reference sequence). The V gene end was trimmed by 4 bases and the J gene end by 2 bases; junction bases not matched to a gene: 6.

This clonotype has ten or more counts. The chain uses TRBV5-1 and TRBJ2-7; TRBD1 is a possible D gene (6 bases). V was clipped by 1 base and J by 3 bases, with 14 bases between them. The CDR3 is made up of 15 amino acids. CDR1 is SGHRS, CDR2 YFSETQ, per germline. DNA of the CDR3: TGCGCCAGCAGCTTGAGGGCAGGGGTACTCTACGAGCAGTACTTC. It yields the protein CASSLRAGVLYEQYF.

The chain has TRBV12-3 or TRBV12-4 and TRBJ2-3, with D uncertain. V lost 5 bases to trimming and J lost 4 bases, with 13 bases between them. The CDR3 is 14 residues long. This CDR3 reads CASSPGIKPDTQYF. CDR3 sequence (DNA): TGTGCCAGCAGTCCCGGCATAAAGCCAGATACGCAGTATTTT.

The sample holds a few counts of this clonotype. The J gene is TRBJ2-1, the V gene TRBV20-1, with 8 bases that match TRBD1. CDR1 is DFQATT and CDR2 is SNEGSKA in the germline V gene (reference sequence). The V gene end was trimmed by 0 bases and the J gene end by 3 bases; junction bases not matched to a gene: 4. CDR3 length: 15 residues. The CDR3 DNA follows: TGCAGTGCTAGAGATCCGGGACAGGTCTACAATGAGCAGTTCTTC. This encodes CSARDPGQVYNEQFF.

This clonotype was detected only a few times. The chain couples TRBV11-2 to TRBJ2-1, with 7 positions matching TRBD1. With V trimmed by 3 bases and J by 1 base, 15 bases remained unmatched. This CDR3 is 19 amino acids long. Germline V gene sequence: CDR1 SGHAT, CDR2 FQNNGV. The chain's CDR3 is CASSFPKGGQVMSYNEQFF. The CDR3 DNA sequence: TGTGCCAGCAGCTTCCCCAAAGGGGGCCAGGTAATGTCCTACAATGAGCAGTTCTTC.

V is TRBV30 and J is TRBJ2-6; D may be TRBD2 (7 bases). CDR1 is GTSNPN and CDR2 is SVGIG in the germline V gene (reference sequence). The V gene lost 8 bases and the J gene lost 2 bases, with 13 bases spanning the gap. The CDR3 is made up of 14 amino acids. The CDR3 DNA follows: TGTGCCAAGAGGGGGGGACCTGGGGCCAACGTCCTGACTTTC. Its protein product is CAKRGGPGANVLTF.

This clonotype was observed a few times. The V call is TRBV4-2, the J call TRBJ1-1, with unresolved D. Between the trimmed V and J ends, which lost 2 bases and 0 bases, there was a span of 13 bases. Germline-derived CDR1 and CDR2 are LGHNA and YNFKEQ. The CDR3 has 16 amino acids. The CDR3 loop is CASSQRPLNLNTEAFF. CDR3 in DNA: TGTGCCAGCAGCCAACGCCCCTTGAATTTGAACACTGAAGCTTTCTTT.

The chain couples TRBV11-2 to TRBJ1-5; a possible D gene is TRBD1 (6 bases). The germline gives CDR1 SGHAT, CDR2 FQNNGV. The CDR3 runs to 17 residues. V gave up 1 base and J gave up 2 bases, with 15 bases separating them. This CDR3 reads CASSLGSTGNGNQPQHF. CDR3 sequence (DNA): TGTGCCAGCAGCTTAGGGTCCACAGGGAATGGCAATCAGCCCCAGCATTTT.

There are many counts of this clonotype. The genes are TRBV28 and TRBJ1-5; perhaps TRBD1 as D (5 bases). The CDR3 length is 15 residues. With 3 bases removed from V and 6 bases from J, the gap between germline ends came to 15 bases. CDR1 and CDR2 (germline): MDHEN, SYDVKM. The DNA for the CDR3 is TGTGCCAGCAGTTTGGATGGGCTGGGGGGTCAGCCCCAGCATTTT. It encodes CASSLDGLGGQPQHF.

This clonotype showed up just a few times. This chain uses TRBV7-8 with TRBJ2-4; TRBD1 agrees at 7 bases. This CDR3 is 16 amino acids long. V was pared by 1 base and J by 0 bases, with 3 bases of the junction left unmatched. Germline V lookup: CDR1 SGHVS, CDR2 FQNEAQ. The CDR3 protein is CASSLVGGAAKNIQYF. CDR3 nucleotides: TGTGCCAGCAGCTTAGTAGGGGGCGCAGCCAAAAACATTCAGTACTTC.

The CDR3 reads CASSERVENYGYTF. The CDR3 nucleotides read TGTGCCAGCAGTGAAAGGGTAGAGAACTATGGCTACACCTTC. V usage is TRBV2 and J usage is TRBJ1-2; no clear D. Germline V gene lookup returns CDR1 SNHLY and CDR2 FYNNEI. The CDR3 is 14 residues long. The V end lost 2 bases, the J end lost 2 bases, and 9 bases lay between the germline ends.

This clonotype was seen a handful of times. The chain joins TRBV5-1 to TRBJ2-7; perhaps TRBD1 as D (6 bases). Germline assignment: CDR1 SGHRS and CDR2 YFSETQ. This CDR3 contains 14 residues. Deletions cut 0 bases from V and 4 bases from J, with 11 bases between. The DNA of the CDR3 is TGCGCCAGCAGCTTGGACAGGGAAGTATACGAGCAGTACTTC. Protein: CASSLDREVYEQYF.

The J gene is TRBJ1-5, the V gene TRBV5-1, with D tentatively TRBD1 (5 bases). Trimming removed 2 bases from V and 0 bases from J, with 9 bases in between. CDR3 length: 15 residues. Germline CDR1 SGHRS, CDR2 YFSETQ. CDR3 residues: CASSLSGLSNQPQHF. As DNA, the CDR3 is TGCGCCAGCAGCTTATCAGGGCTTAGCAATCAGCCCCAGCATTTT.

This clonotype appeared many times. The V and J genes are TRBV12-3 or TRBV12-4 and TRBJ2-7; D unresolved. The CDR3 has 13 residues. Deletions cut 6 bases from V and 6 bases from J, with 15 bases between. CDR3 in DNA: TGTGCCAGCAGCACGGATCATCTGGGCGAGCAGTACTTC. Amino acid sequence: CASSTDHLGEQYF.

Ten or more counts support this clonotype. J is TRBJ2-3 and V is TRBV20-1; TRBD2 matches at 7 bases. There are 15 residues in the CDR3. CDR1 and CDR2 (germline): DFQATT, SNEGSKA (reference sequence). The V and J ends lost 6 bases and 8 bases, in that order; junction bases with no gene match: 17. DNA for the CDR3: TGCAGTGCCGAAATTACTGGACGGGAGGTCGGTACGCAGTATTTT. It is translated as CSAEITGREVGTQYF.

This clonotype was picked up many times. The chain is built from TRBV7-3 and TRBJ2-1; D gene unclear. The CDR3 covers 13 residues. The V end was cut by 2 bases, the J end by 6 bases, with 8 bases between. The germline CDR1 and CDR2 sequences are SGHTA and FQGTGA. The CDR3 spells CASSLAQRNEQFF. The CDR3, as DNA: TGTGCCAGCAGCTTAGCCCAGCGCAATGAGCAGTTCTTC.

This clonotype was observed a few times. The chain uses TRBV10-3 and TRBJ2-3; 7 bases match TRBD1. CDR1 ENHRY and CDR2 SYGVKD come from the germline V gene. The V gene end was trimmed by 7 bases and the J gene end by 1 base; junction bases not matched to a gene: 11. This CDR3 comprises 16 residues. The CDR3 sequence: CAITAAGDSRTDTQYF. The DNA of the CDR3 is TGTGCCATCACCGCGGCAGGGGACAGTCGCACAGATACGCAGTATTTT.

In its sample, this clonotype was seen a few times. The chain recombines TRBV5-1 with TRBJ2-1; D gene uncertain. CDR1 SGHRS and CDR2 YFSETQ come from the germline V gene. Trimming left V 0 bases short and J 10 bases short, with 11 bases between. The length of the CDR3 is 13 residues. This CDR3 reads CASSLEVLGEQFF. The CDR3 coding sequence is TGCGCCAGCAGCTTGGAGGTCCTAGGGGAGCAGTTCTTC. The whole variable domain, remainder taken from reference TRBV5-1 and TRBJ2-1, is KAGVTQTPRYLIKTRGQQVTLSCSPISGHRSVSWYQQTPGQGLQFLFEYFSETQRNKGNFPGRFSGRQFSNSRSEMNVSTLELGDSALYLCASSLEVLGEQFFGPGTRLTVL.